The 21 T cell receptor beta chains below come from one sample, sequenced in a study of shared clonotypes between healthy human individuals (dated by TCRdb to the early 2020s). The library relied on the immunoSEQ multiplex PCR assay. TCRdb limited this immuneACCESS table to in-frame rearrangements with V and J called. A share of clones is missing; checked studies link under half to unresolved V genes, and the rest is unexplained. Here the sample has about 2 million clones; 85% to 95% occur a single time. Jointly, the top ten make up 0.1% to 0.15% of the sample. Source material: naive CD4+ T cells sorted from blood. The cell subset or site label on this specimen signifies: CD45RA+ positively selected. These receptors were obtained from a man aged 18 to 29 in good health.

This chain links TRBV18 with TRBJ2-7, with D maybe TRBD2 (7 bases). V lost 5 bases, J lost 7 bases, and 18 bases lay in between. Germline V gene data show CDR1 as KGHSH and CDR2 as LQKENI. The CDR3 covers 14 residues. This CDR3 reads CASSSGGGTVEQYF. The CDR3 DNA sequence: TGTGCCAGCTCATCTGGCGGGGGCACGGTAGAGCAGTACTTC.

This clone was observed a single time. The V and J genes are TRBV6-5 and TRBJ1-2; D perhaps matches TRBD1 (5 bases). The CDR3 loop spans 11 amino acids. The V end was cut by 7 bases, the J end by 8 bases, with 11 bases between. CDR1 and CDR2 from the germline V gene are MNHEY and SVGAGI. CDR3: CASTWGGGYTF. The CDR3 nucleotides read TGTGCCAGCACCTGGGGGGGAGGCTACACCTTC.

The genes are TRBV7-8 and TRBJ2-7; TRBD2 matches at 9 bases. The V segment lost 0 bases and the J segment 1 base; nucleotides outside the gene matches: 7. The CDR3 totals 17 residues. Germline V gene sequence: CDR1 SGHVS, CDR2 FQNEAQ. CDR3 sequence reads: CASSLAILAGLSYEQYF. CDR3 nucleotide sequence: TGTGCCAGCAGCTTAGCGATTCTAGCGGGGCTGTCCTACGAGCAGTACTTC.

Remarks on this clone: This sample also contains other DNA sequences that code for the same CDR3. The chain links TRBV5-1 to TRBJ2-7; D perhaps matches TRBD1 (5 bases). The CDR3 is 14 residues long. Germline V gives CDR1 SGHRS, CDR2 YFSETQ. V was clipped by 0 bases and J by 2 bases, with 9 bases between them. In nucleotides, the CDR3 is TGCGCCAGCAGCTTGGATTCAGGGACCTACGAGCAGTACTTC. Amino acid sequence: CASSLDSGTYEQYF.

This chain links TRBV6-1 with TRBJ1-4; the D gene is possibly TRBD1 (6 bases). Trimming removed 1 base at V and 13 bases at J, with 16 bases between. Germline V gene lookup returns CDR1 MNHNS and CDR2 SASEGT. The CDR3 is made up of 14 amino acids. CDR3 bases: TGTGCCAGCAGTGAAGAGTTGGGGGCTCAACGACTGTTTTTT. It encodes CASSEELGAQRLFF.

Note on this clone: This specimen includes other DNA sequences encoding the same CDR3. This chain connects TRBV7-9 to TRBJ2-7; weak D call: TRBD1 (5 bases). Germline CDR1 and CDR2: SEHNR and FQNEAQ (reference sequence). The CDR3 covers 15 residues. The V end lost 3 bases, the J end lost 4 bases, and 16 bases lay between the germline ends. CDR3 nucleotide sequence: TGTGCCAGCAGCTTGGGGCAGGGTAAGGCATACGAGCAGTACTTC. This gives the protein CASSLGQGKAYEQYF.

This rearrangement joins TRBV11-2 to TRBJ2-5; 11 bases align to TRBD2. The CDR3 consists of 15 residues. In germline, CDR1 is SGHAT, CDR2 FQNNGV. V gave up 3 bases and J gave up 2 bases; unmatched junction bases: 2. CDR3 DNA: TGTGCCAGCAGCTTGGGACTAGCGGTGCAAGAGACCCAGTACTTC. This codes for CASSLGLAVQETQYF.

The chain carries TRBV5-1 and TRBJ2-7, with D maybe TRBD1 (6 bases). CDR1 and CDR2 from the germline V gene are SGHRS and YFSETQ. The CDR3 is 17 amino acids. V was trimmed by 3 bases and J by 6 bases, leaving 25 bases between them. The CDR3 spells CASSSLPRDTLWGEQYF. The CDR3 coding sequence is TGCGCCAGCAGCTCTCTCCCCCGGGACACGTTATGGGGCGAGCAGTACTTC.

This rearrangement joins TRBV7-2 to TRBJ2-3; 12 positions agree with TRBD2. The V and J ends lost 2 bases and 6 bases, in that order; junction bases with no gene match: 3. Germline V gene sequence: CDR1 SGHTA, CDR2 FQGNSA. The CDR3 spans 15 residues. The CDR3 loop reads CASSLSSGGVDTQYF. In nucleotides, the CDR3 is TGTGCCAGCAGCTTATCTAGCGGGGGGGTGGATACGCAGTATTTT. Combining the CDR3 with reference TRBV7-2 and TRBJ2-3 gives the whole variable domain GAGVSQSPSNKVTEKGKDVELRCDPISGHTALYWYRQSLGQGLEFLIYFQGNSAPDKSGLPSDRFSAERTGGSVSTLTIQRTQQEDSAVYLCASSLSSGGVDTQYFGPGTRLTVL.

The rearrangement joins TRBV2 to TRBJ1-6; D unclear. Germline V gene data show CDR1 as SNHLY and CDR2 as FYNNEI. The CDR3 spans 13 residues. Between the trimmed V and J ends, which lost 10 bases and 8 bases, there was a span of 15 bases. CDR3 in amino acids: CANRRESDSPLHF. CDR3 sequence (DNA): TGTGCCAACCGGCGAGAGAGTGATTCACCCCTCCACTTT.

The CDR3 protein is CASSRTGGNNSPLHF. CDR3 coding DNA: TGTGCCAGCAGTCGGACAGGGGGTAATAATTCACCCCTCCACTTT. The rearrangement links TRBV6-5 to TRBJ1-6; 10 bases align to TRBD1. V trimming: 5 bases; J trimming: 5 bases; junction bases outside the gene matches: 3. The CDR3 is 15 amino acids. In germline, CDR1 is MNHEY, CDR2 SVGAGI.

This CDR3 reads CASKRDEGSGAINEQFF. DNA for the CDR3: TGTGCCAGCAAGCGGGACGAGGGTAGCGGGGCTATCAATGAGCAGTTCTTC. This sequence joins TRBV9 and TRBJ2-1, with TRBD2 identical over 8 bases. The ends lost 6 bases at V and 6 bases at J; junction bases unmatched: 17. Germline lookup yields CDR1 SGDLS and CDR2 YYNGEE. The CDR3 totals 17 residues.

The chain recombines TRBV18 with TRBJ1-4, with a possible D match to TRBD1 (6 bases). The CDR3 spans 16 residues. V lost 6 bases and J lost 8, with 22 bases in between. The germline V gene has CDR1 KGHSH and CDR2 LQKENI. In nucleotides, the CDR3 is TGTGCCAGCTCCCAGAGGACAGTTTTAAGGAACGAAAAACTGTTTTTT. This encodes CASSQRTVLRNEKLFF. The full variable domain, with the rest looked up from reference TRBV18 and TRBJ1-4, is NAGVMQNPRHLVRRRGQEARLRCSPMKGHSHVYWYRQLPEEGLKFMVYLQKENIIDESGMPKERFSAEFPKEGPSILRIQQVVRGDSAAYFCASSQRTVLRNEKLFFGSGTQLSVL.

The chain couples TRBV5-1 to TRBJ2-3; possible D gene TRBD1, 6 bases. Trimming shortened V by 0 bases and J by 1 base, and 12 bases separated the two germline ends. Germline V CDR1 and CDR2: SGHRS, YFSETQ. CDR3 size: 16 residues. CDR3 DNA: TGCGCCAGCAGCTTGGCGGGGAAGGGGGGCACAGATACGCAGTATTTT. It specifies CASSLAGKGGTDTQYF.

J is TRBJ1-5 and V is TRBV5-1, with D perhaps TRBD1 (5 bases). From germline, CDR1 is SGHRS and CDR2 YFSETQ. V was trimmed by 4 bases and J by 1 base, leaving 9 bases between them. The CDR3 sequence is 14 residues long. The DNA for the CDR3 is TGCGCCAGCAGCCCAGGGTTGAGCAATCAGCCCCAGCATTTT. The encoded protein is CASSPGLSNQPQHF.

The J gene is TRBJ1-2, the V gene TRBV7-3; tentatively, D is TRBD1 (5 bases). The V gene's germline CDR1 is SGHTA and CDR2 FQGTGA. CDR3 length equals 14 residues. Trimming removed 1 base at V and 7 bases at J, with 13 bases between. The CDR3 DNA reads TGTGCCAGCAGCTTAAGGCAGGGATTAGGTGGCTACACCTTC. Translated: CASSLRQGLGGYTF.

The chain recombines TRBV7-2 with TRBJ2-5, with D unresolved. Germline assignment: CDR1 SGHTA and CDR2 FQGNSA. Trimming left V 2 bases short and J 2 bases short, with 6 bases between. The CDR3 has 13 residues. The CDR3 nucleotides are TGTGCCAGCAGCTTACGAATTCAAGAGACCCAGTACTTC. It specifies CASSLRIQETQYF.

About this clone itself: Other DNA sequences in this sample translate to the same CDR3. The genes are TRBV30 and TRBJ2-2; TRBD1 agrees at 9 bases. The CDR3 is 15 residues long. Germline CDR1 and CDR2: GTSNPN and SVGIG (reference sequence). V trimming: 2 bases; J trimming: 1 base; junction bases outside the gene matches: 2. The chain's CDR3 is CAWSTGQGNTGELFF. CDR3 nucleotide sequence: TGTGCCTGGAGTACGGGACAGGGGAACACCGGGGAGCTGTTTTTT.

The rearrangement links TRBV28 to TRBJ2-2; a weak D match, TRBD2 (5 bases). Germline values: CDR1 MDHEN, CDR2 SYDVKM. CDR3 length equals 15 residues. V was clipped by 4 bases and J by 1 base, with 10 bases between them. Here the CDR3 reads CASSSGKKNTGELFF. The CDR3, as DNA: TGTGCCAGCAGTTCGGGGAAGAAGAACACCGGGGAGCTGTTTTTT. Drawing the rest from reference TRBV28 and TRBJ2-2, the complete variable domain is DVKVTQSSRYLVKRTGEKVFLECVQDMDHENMFWYRQDPGLGLRLIYFSYDVKMKEKGDIPEGYSVSREKKERFSLILESASTNQTSMYLCASSSGKKNTGELFFGEGSRLTVL.

The V and J genes are TRBV6-5 and TRBJ1-3; D remains ambiguous. CDR1 is MNHEY and CDR2 is SVGAGI in the germline V gene. V was pared by 2 bases and J by 0 bases, with 5 bases between. This CDR3 spans 14 amino acids. CDR3 nucleotide sequence: TGTGCCAGCAGTTACGACGTCTCTGGAAACACCATATATTTT. The encoded protein is CASSYDVSGNTIYF.

For this clone: The same CDR3 also results from other DNA sequences found in this sample. The chain recombines TRBV7-9 with TRBJ2-7; no clear D gene. Between the trimmed V and J ends, which lost 3 bases and 0 bases, there was a span of 6 bases. CDR3 length: 13 amino acids. Germline CDR1 reads SEHNR; CDR2 reads FQNEAQ (reference sequence). In nucleotides, the CDR3 is TGTGCCAGCAGCTTTGACAACTCCTACGAGCAGTACTTC. Translated: CASSFDNSYEQYF.